The next 15 T cell receptor beta chains were all read from a single sample in a study of cytomegalovirus exposure and HLA in healthy donors. Primers for the PCR totalled 60 Vbeta and 13 Jbeta. Method: immunoSEQ multiplex PCR; TCRdb's copy keeps in-frame clones and lacks some. In the table there are 150,000 to 200,000 clones, approximately 80% of which are singletons. Sequencing was carried out using PBMCs. The receptors were gathered from a girl aged 10-17 years in good health and CMV-seropositive.

This sequence joins TRBV30 and TRBJ2-7; 7 bases match TRBD2. This CDR3 has 13 residues. The germline V gene encodes CDR1 GTSNPN and CDR2 SVGIG (reference sequence). With 5 bases clipped from V and 2 bases from J, the junction kept 6 bases outside the gene matches. In DNA form, the CDR3 reads TGTGCCTGGGGTGATGGGAGGGCCTACGAGCAGTACTTC. Its protein is CAWGDGRAYEQYF.

The gene calls are TRBV6-1 and TRBJ1-4; tentative D call: TRBD1 (5 bases). The CDR3 runs to 17 residues. Germline CDR1 reads MNHNS; CDR2 reads SASEGT. Trimming stripped 6 bases from V and 4 bases from J, with 21 bases between. This CDR3 reads CASSELGQGAVNEKLFF. The CDR3 coding sequence is TGTGCCAGCAGCGAACTGGGGCAAGGGGCCGTTAATGAAAAACTGTTTTTT.

The gene calls are TRBV11-2 and TRBJ2-3, with D possibly TRBD2 on 6 matching bases. Looked up from germline, CDR1 is SGHAT and CDR2 is FQNNGV. Trimming took 4 bases from V and 5 from J, leaving 16 bases between them. The CDR3 runs 15 residues. The CDR3 sequence is CASSSLAATLDTQYF. The CDR3 bases are TGTGCCAGCAGCTCCTTAGCGGCTACCTTAGATACGCAGTATTTT.

CDR3 sequence reads: CSVTLDSLNEKLFF. The CDR3 bases are TGCAGCGTTACCCTCGACAGCTTGAATGAAAAACTGTTTTTT. The J gene is TRBJ1-4, the V gene TRBV29-1, with D possibly TRBD1 on 5 matching bases. The V end was cut by 5 bases, the J end by 5 bases, with 15 bases between. The germline V gene has CDR1 SQVTM and CDR2 ANQGSEA. The CDR3 length is 14 residues.

The V and J genes are TRBV14 and TRBJ2-1; 7 nucleotides match TRBD2. The trim removed 3 bases at V and 4 bases at J, leaving 6 bases unmatched. Germline assignment: CDR1 SGHDN and CDR2 FVKESK. The CDR3 loop spans 15 amino acids. The CDR3: CASSQGLFTYNEQFF. CDR3 nucleotide sequence: TGTGCCAGCAGCCAGGGACTATTCACATACAATGAGCAGTTCTTC.

This clone was seen a few times. The CDR3 sequence is CASSMEAGELFF. The CDR3 nucleotides read TGTGCCAGTAGTATGGAGGCCGGGGAGCTGTTTTTT. The chain has TRBV19 and TRBJ2-2, with D maybe TRBD2 (5 bases). The CDR3 runs to 12 residues. Per the germline V gene, CDR1 is LNHDA and CDR2 is SQIVND (reference sequence). Trimming took 3 bases from V and 6 from J, leaving 5 bases between them. The whole variable domain, filled in from reference TRBV19 and TRBJ2-2, reads DGGITQSPKYLFRKEGQNVTLSCEQNLNHDAMYWYRQDPGQGLRLIYYSQIVNDFQKGDIAEGYSVSREKKESFPLTVTSAQKNPTAFYLCASSMEAGELFFGEGSRLTVL.

The chain couples TRBV5-1 to TRBJ1-2; the match to TRBD1 covers 8 bases. This CDR3 region has 14 residues. The germline V gene has CDR1 SGHRS and CDR2 YFSETQ. The V segment lost 2 bases and the J segment 6 bases; nucleotides outside the gene matches: 6. The CDR3 sequence is CASSFDRGKDGYTF. DNA of the CDR3: TGCGCCAGCAGCTTCGACAGGGGCAAAGATGGCTACACCTTC.

The chain employs TRBV7-8 and TRBJ2-1; D is perhaps TRBD1 (6 bases). The CDR3 spans 15 residues. With 1 base removed from V and 3 bases from J, the gap between germline ends came to 10 bases. Germline V gene data show CDR1 as SGHVS and CDR2 as FQNEAQ. In DNA, the CDR3 is TGTGCCAGCAGCTTAGGGGACATCCTCTACAATGAGCAGTTCTTC. As protein: CASSLGDILYNEQFF. Together with reference TRBV7-8 and TRBJ2-1, the CDR3 gives the full variable domain: GAGVSQSPRYKVAKRGQDVALRCDPISGHVSLFWYQQALGQGPEFLTYFQNEAQLDKSGLPSDRFFAERPEGSVSTLKIQRTQQEDSAVYLCASSLGDILYNEQFFGPGTRLTVL.

In the case of this clone: The junction and the germline gene differ at one end; a read error may be behind it. The chain carries TRBV7-6 and TRBJ2-6; 8 bases line up with TRBD1. In germline, CDR1 is SGHVS, CDR2 FNYEAQ. The CDR3 spans 16 residues. Here the CDR3 reads CASSSQGAHGSNVLTF. The CDR3 bases are TGTGCCAGCAGTTCTCAGGGGGCGCATGGGTCCAACGTCCTGACTTTC.

This clone was found a few times. This chain joins TRBV27 and TRBJ1-1; unclear D gene. There are 13 residues in the CDR3. Germline CDR1 and CDR2: MNHEY and SMNVEV (reference sequence). With 5 bases removed from V and 12 bases from J, the gap between germline ends came to 19 bases. The CDR3 sequence is CASSPRGWSSSFF. The CDR3 DNA follows: TGTGCCAGCAGTCCCCGAGGTTGGTCGTCGTCTTTCTTT.

This chain connects TRBV27 to TRBJ2-6; D not resolved. This CDR3 spans 15 amino acids. Trimming left V 5 bases short and J 0 bases short, with 8 bases between. Germline V CDR1 and CDR2: MNHEY, SMNVEV (reference sequence). The CDR3, as DNA: TGTGCCAGCAGTCGGGTTAGCTCTGGGGCCAACGTCCTGACTTTC. This codes for CASSRVSSGANVLTF.

This chain uses TRBV7-9 with TRBJ2-3; TRBD2 aligns across 12 bases. Unmatched junction bases numbered 5, after V lost 6 bases and J lost 1 base. Germline V gene sequence: CDR1 SEHNR, CDR2 FQNEAQ (reference sequence). This CDR3 comprises 16 residues. The CDR3: CASSHGLAGRTDTQYF. CDR3 bases: TGTGCCAGCAGTCATGGACTAGCGGGACGCACAGATACGCAGTATTTT.

V gene TRBV19 combines with J gene TRBJ2-1, with a weak D call TRBD2 (5 bases). Germline-derived CDR1 and CDR2 are LNHDA and SQIVND (reference sequence). The CDR3 totals 15 residues. Trimming removed 4 bases from V and 1 base from J, with 11 bases in between. The CDR3 region is CASSRTPGSYNEQFF. The CDR3 region has the DNA TGTGCCAGTAGTAGGACCCCGGGGTCCTACAATGAGCAGTTCTTC.

This chain connects TRBV21-1 to TRBJ2-1; the table assigns TRBD1, which was not confirmed against the DNA. TRBV21-1 is a known pseudogene. This CDR3 has 14 residues. CDR3 residues: CASSTTQTGGEQFF. CDR3 coding DNA: TGTGCCAGCAGCACGACGCAAACAGGGGGTGAGCAGTTCTTC.

Of note for this clone: This CDR3 is also generated by other DNA sequences in the sample. This chain joins TRBV4-1 and TRBJ2-1, with D perhaps matching TRBD2 (5 bases). Germline CDR1 MGHRA, CDR2 YSYEKL. V was cut by 0 bases and J by 1 base, with 7 bases left in between. The CDR3 covers 15 residues. The CDR3 sequence: CASSQDRGSYNEQFF. DNA for the CDR3: TGCGCCAGCAGCCAAGATCGCGGGTCCTACAATGAGCAGTTCTTC.